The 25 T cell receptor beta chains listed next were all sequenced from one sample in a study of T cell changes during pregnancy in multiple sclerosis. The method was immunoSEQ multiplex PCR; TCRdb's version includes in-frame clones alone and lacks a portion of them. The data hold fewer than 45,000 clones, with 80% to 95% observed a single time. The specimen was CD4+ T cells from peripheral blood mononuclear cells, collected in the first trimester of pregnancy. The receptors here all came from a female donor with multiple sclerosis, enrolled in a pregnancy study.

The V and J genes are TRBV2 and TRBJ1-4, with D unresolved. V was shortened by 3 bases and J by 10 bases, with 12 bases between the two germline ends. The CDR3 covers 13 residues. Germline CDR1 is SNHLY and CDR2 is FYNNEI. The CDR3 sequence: CASSERARGKLFF. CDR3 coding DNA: TGTGCCAGCAGTGAGCGGGCACGGGGAAAACTGTTTTTT.

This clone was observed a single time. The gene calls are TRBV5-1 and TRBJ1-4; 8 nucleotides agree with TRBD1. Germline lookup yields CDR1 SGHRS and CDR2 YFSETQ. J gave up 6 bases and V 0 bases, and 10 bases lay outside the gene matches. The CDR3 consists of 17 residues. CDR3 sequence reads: CASSLGQGTYGDEKLFF. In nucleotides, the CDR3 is TGCGCCAGCAGCTTGGGACAGGGGACCTACGGAGATGAAAAACTGTTTTTT.

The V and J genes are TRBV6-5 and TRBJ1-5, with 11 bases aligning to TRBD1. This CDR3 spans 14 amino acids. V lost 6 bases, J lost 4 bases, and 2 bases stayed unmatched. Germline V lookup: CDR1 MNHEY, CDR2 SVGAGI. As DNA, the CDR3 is TGTGCCAGCAGGCGGGACAGGGGGAATCAGCCCCAGCATTTT. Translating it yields CASRRDRGNQPQHF.

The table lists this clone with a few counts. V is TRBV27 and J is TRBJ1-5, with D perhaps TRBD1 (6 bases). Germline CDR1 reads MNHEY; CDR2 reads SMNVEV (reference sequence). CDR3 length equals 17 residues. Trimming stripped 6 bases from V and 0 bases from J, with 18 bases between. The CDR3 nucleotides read TGTGCCAGCAGACCCAGGGGCACCCACTATAGCAATCAGCCCCAGCATTTT. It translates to CASRPRGTHYSNQPQHF.

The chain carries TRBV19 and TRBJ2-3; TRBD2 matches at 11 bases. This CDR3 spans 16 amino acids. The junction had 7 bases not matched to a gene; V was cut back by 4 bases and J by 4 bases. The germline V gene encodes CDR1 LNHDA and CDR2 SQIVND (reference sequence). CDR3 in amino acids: CASSTGPGLAADTQYF. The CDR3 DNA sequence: TGTGCCAGTAGTACCGGTCCGGGACTAGCGGCAGATACGCAGTATTTT.

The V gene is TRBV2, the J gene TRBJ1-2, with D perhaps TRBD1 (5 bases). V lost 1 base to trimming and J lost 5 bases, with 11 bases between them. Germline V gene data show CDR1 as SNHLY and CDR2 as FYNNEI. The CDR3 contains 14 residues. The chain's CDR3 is CASSEGWAGYGYTF. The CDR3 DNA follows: TGTGCCAGCAGTGAAGGGTGGGCAGGGTATGGCTACACCTTC.

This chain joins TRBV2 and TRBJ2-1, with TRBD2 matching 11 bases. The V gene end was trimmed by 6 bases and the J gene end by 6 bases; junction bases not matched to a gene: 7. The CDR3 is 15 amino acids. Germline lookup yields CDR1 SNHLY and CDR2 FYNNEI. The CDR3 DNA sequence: TGTGCCAGCAGACCTCGACTAGCGGGGCTCAATGAGCAGTTCTTC. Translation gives CASRPRLAGLNEQFF.

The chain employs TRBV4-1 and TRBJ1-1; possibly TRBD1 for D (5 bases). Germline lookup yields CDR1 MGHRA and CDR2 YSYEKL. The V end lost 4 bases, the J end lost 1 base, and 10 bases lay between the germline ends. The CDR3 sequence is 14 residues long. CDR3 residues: CASSRQFANTEAFF. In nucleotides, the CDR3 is TGCGCCAGCAGCCGACAGTTCGCGAACACTGAAGCTTTCTTT.

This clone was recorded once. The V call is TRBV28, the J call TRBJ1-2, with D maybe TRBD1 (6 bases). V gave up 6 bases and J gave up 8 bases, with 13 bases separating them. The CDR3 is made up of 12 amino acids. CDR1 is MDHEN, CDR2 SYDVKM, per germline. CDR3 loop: CASSRGRGGYTF. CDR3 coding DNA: TGTGCCAGCAGCAGGGGCCGCGGCGGCTACACCTTC.

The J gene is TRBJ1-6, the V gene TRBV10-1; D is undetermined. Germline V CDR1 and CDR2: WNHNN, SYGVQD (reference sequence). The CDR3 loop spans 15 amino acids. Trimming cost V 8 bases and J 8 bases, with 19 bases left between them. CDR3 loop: CASSRLPGGDSPLHF. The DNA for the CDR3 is TGCGCCAGCTCCCGACTCCCAGGCGGGGATTCACCCCTCCACTTT.

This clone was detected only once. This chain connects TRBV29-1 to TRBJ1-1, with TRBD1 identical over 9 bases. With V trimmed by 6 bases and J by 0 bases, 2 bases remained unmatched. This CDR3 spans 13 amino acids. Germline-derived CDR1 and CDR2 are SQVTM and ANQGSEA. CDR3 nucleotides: TGCAGCGTCGGACAGGGGCTGAACACTGAAGCTTTCTTT. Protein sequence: CSVGQGLNTEAFF.

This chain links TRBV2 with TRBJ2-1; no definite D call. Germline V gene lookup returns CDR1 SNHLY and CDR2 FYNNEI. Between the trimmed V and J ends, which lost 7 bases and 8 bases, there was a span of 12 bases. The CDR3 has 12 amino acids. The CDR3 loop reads CASMGPADEQFF. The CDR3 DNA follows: TGTGCCAGCATGGGCCCGGCCGATGAGCAGTTCTTC.

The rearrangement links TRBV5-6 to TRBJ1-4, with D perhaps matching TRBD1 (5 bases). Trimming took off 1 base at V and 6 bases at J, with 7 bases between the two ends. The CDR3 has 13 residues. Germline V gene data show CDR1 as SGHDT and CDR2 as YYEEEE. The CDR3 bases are TGTGCCAGCAGCTTGCCACAGGATGAAAAACTGTTTTTT. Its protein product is CASSLPQDEKLFF.

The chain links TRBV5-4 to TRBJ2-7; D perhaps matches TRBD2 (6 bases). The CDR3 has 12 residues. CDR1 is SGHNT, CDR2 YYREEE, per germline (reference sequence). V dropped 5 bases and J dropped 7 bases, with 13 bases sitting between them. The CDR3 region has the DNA TGTGCCAGCAGTCTAACACGGGGGGAGCAGTACTTC. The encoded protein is CASSLTRGEQYF. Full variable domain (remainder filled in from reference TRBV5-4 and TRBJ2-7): ETGVTQSPTHLIKTRGQQVTLRCSSQSGHNTVSWYQQALGQGPQFIFQYYREEENGRGNFPPRFSGLQFPNYSSELNVNALELDDSALYLCASSLTRGEQYFGPGTRLTVT.

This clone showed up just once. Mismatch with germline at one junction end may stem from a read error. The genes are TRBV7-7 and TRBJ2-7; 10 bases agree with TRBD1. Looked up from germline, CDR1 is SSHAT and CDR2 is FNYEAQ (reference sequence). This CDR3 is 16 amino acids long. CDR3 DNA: TGTGCTAGCAGCTCGTATCCGGGACAGGGGATGCACGAGCAGTACTTC. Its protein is CASSSYPGQGMHEQYF.

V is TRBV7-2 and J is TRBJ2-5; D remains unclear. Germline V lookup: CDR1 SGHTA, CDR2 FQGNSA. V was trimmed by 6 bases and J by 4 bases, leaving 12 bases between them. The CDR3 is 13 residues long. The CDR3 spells CASRGGPGETQYF. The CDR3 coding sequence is TGTGCCAGCAGAGGTGGGCCAGGAGAGACCCAGTACTTC.

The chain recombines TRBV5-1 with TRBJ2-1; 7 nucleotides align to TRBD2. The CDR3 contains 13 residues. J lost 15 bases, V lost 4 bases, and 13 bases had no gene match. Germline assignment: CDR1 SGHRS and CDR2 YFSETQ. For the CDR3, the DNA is TGCGCCAGCAGCCCCCTAGGCGAGACGGGGGGGTTCTTC. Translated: CASSPLGETGGFF.

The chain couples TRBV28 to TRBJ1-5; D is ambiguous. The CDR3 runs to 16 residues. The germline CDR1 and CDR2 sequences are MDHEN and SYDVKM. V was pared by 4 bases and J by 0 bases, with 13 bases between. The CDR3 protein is CASSYRGGDSNQPQHF. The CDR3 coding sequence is TGTGCCAGCAGTTATCGGGGTGGGGATAGCAATCAGCCCCAGCATTTT.

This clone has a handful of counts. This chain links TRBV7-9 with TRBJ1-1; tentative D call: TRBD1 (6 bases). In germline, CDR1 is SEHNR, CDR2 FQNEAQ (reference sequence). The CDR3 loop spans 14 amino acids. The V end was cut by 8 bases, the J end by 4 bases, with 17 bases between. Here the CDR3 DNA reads TGTGCCAGCTCAGCAAAACAGGGAAGCACTGAAGCTTTCTTT. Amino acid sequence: CASSAKQGSTEAFF.

The CDR3 DNA follows: TGTGCCAGCAGGGAGAGCGGGAGGGCCCAAGAGACCCAGTACTTC. Encoded protein: CASRESGRAQETQYF. The gene calls are TRBV28 and TRBJ2-5, with 10 bases fitting TRBD2. Germline V gene lookup returns CDR1 MDHEN and CDR2 SYDVKM. V dropped 6 bases and J dropped 1; count of bases not matched to a gene: 5. The CDR3 has 15 residues.

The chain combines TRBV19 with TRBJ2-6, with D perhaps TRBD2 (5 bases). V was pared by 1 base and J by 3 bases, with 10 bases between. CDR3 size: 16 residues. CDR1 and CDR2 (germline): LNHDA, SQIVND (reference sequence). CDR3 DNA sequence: TGTGCCAGTAGTATAGTTCGGGGAAGTGGGGCCAACGTCCTGACTTTC. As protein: CASSIVRGSGANVLTF.

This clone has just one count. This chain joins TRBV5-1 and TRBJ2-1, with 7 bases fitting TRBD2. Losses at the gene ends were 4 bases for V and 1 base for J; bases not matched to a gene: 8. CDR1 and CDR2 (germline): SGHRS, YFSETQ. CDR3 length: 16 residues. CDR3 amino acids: CASSERLADSYNEQFF. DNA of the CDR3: TGCGCCAGCAGCGAACGACTAGCAGATTCCTACAATGAGCAGTTCTTC.

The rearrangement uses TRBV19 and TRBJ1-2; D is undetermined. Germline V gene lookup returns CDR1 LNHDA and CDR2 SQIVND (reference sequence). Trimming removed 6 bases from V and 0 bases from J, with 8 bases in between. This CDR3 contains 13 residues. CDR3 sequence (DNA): TGTGCCAGTAGGGGCACTTCTAACTATGGCTACACCTTC. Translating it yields CASRGTSNYGYTF.

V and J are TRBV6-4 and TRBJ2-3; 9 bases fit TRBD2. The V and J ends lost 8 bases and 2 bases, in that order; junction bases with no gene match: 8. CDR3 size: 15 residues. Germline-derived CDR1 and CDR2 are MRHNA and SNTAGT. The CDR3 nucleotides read TGTGCCAGCGCGACTAGCGGCTATCCCACAGATACGCAGTATTTT. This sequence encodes CASATSGYPTDTQYF.

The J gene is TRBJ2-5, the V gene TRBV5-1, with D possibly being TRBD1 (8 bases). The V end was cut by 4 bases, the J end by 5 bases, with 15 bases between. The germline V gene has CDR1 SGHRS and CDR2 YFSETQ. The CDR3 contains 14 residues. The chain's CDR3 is CASSTGQGGETQYF. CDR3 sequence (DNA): TGCGCCAGCAGCACCGGACAGGGAGGGGAGACCCAGTACTTC. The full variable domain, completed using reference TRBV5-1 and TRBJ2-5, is KAGVTQTPRYLIKTRGQQVTLSCSPISGHRSVSWYQQTPGQGLQFLFEYFSETQRNKGNFPGRFSGRQFSNSRSEMNVSTLELGDSALYLCASSTGQGGETQYFGPGTRLLVL.